This T cell receptor (beta chain) was identified in a study of T cells in Graves' hyperthyroidism and ophthalmopathy. Study observations and caveats: The model made its ophthalmopathy prediction, and onset followed a median around 6.5 months later.

About this clonotype itself: The target antigen is unknown.

Amplified TCR beta CDR3 regions came from RNA transcripts. Using the HTBI primer set, a first-round RT-PCR was run on the TCR CDR3. One entry per CDR3 protein results from TCRdb running MiXCR on the multiplex PCR reads. Here the sample spans hundreds of thousands of distinct CDR3 sequences, around 15% being singletons. Trimming removed 0 bases from V and 2 bases from J, with 9 bases in between. The CDR3 is 15 residues long. Germline V gene data show CDR1 as SGDLS and CDR2 as YYNGEE. The TCR was taken from a young woman with Graves' hyperthyroidism. The genes are TRBV9 and TRBJ1-3; no firm D call. What was sequenced was blood. The CDR3 region is CASSVGIPPGNTIYF. DNA for the CDR3: TGTGCCAGCAGCGTAGGAATTCCCCCTGGAAACACCATATATTTT. Complete variable domain (other parts from reference TRBV9 and TRBJ1-3): DSGVTQTPKHLITATGQRVTLRCSPRSGDLSVYWYQQSLDQGLQFLIQYYNGEERAKGNILERFSAQQFPDLHSELNLSSLELGDSALYFCASSVGIPPGNTIYFGEGSWLTVV.